These 6 T cell receptor beta chains originate from one sample sequenced in a study of Tregs in tolerant kidney transplant recipients. Repertoires were generated with immunoSEQ multiplex PCR, while TCRdb's copy carries only in-frame clones and drops some. The sample yields tens of thousands of clones, of which the top ten take up 0.8% to 1%. Sample: CD4+ T cells from blood, taken before the transplant. These receptors were taken from a human donor who received a combined kidney and bone marrow transplant.

Concerning this clone: The read terminates 3 residues before the CDR3 end, so the remaining end is supplied by the germline J gene. The chain is built from TRBV18 and TRBJ2-7; 7 positions match TRBD1. The CDR3 is made up of 12 amino acids. Germline-derived CDR1 and CDR2 are KGHSH and LQKENI. The junction had 2 bases not matched to a gene; V was cut back by 3 bases and J by 6 bases. The CDR3 region is CASSPGQPEQYF. The part of the CDR3 DNA that was read is TGTGCCAGCTCACCGGGACAGCCCGAG.

A word on this clone: Coverage ceases 3 residues before the CDR3 finishes, and the germline J gene fills in the end. This chain joins TRBV6-1 and TRBJ2-7, with D possibly matching TRBD1 (6 bases). V shed 5 bases and J shed 1 base, with 12 bases lying between them. Germline V CDR1 and CDR2: MNHNS, SASEGT. The CDR3 extends over 14 amino acids. The CDR3 loop reads CASSQGQISYEQYF. The CDR3 DNA, read in part, is TGTGCCAGCAGTCAAGGACAGATTTCCTACGAG.

Note on this clone: With the read ending 3 residues before the CDR3 end, the germline J gene is used to fill in that end. V is TRBV19 and J is TRBJ2-5; 8 bases are shared with TRBD2. Germline V gene sequence: CDR1 LNHDA, CDR2 SQIVND (reference sequence). The V segment lost 10 bases and the J segment 5 bases; nucleotides outside the gene matches: 6. The length of the CDR3 is 12 residues. The covered CDR3 bases are TGTGCCACCGACGGCGGGGGGGAGACC. Its protein is CATDGGGET. The entire CDR3 protein is CATDGGGETQYF. Supplemented by reference TRBV19 and TRBJ2-5, the full variable domain reads DGGITQSPKYLFRKEGQNVTLSCEQNLNHDAMYWYRQDPGQGLRLIYYSQIVNDFQKGDIAEGYSVSREKKESFPLTVTSAQKNPTAFYLCATDGGGETQYFGPGTRLLVL.

CDR3 amino acids: CASSFDRGNTEAFF. The CDR3 DNA, read in part, is TGTGCCAGCAGCTTTGACAGGGGGAACACTGAA. V is TRBV7-2 and J is TRBJ1-1; 8 bases are shared with TRBD1. The sequenced fragment ends 3 residues before the CDR3 boundary, so the rest is inferred from the germline J gene. V trimming: 3 bases; J trimming: 1 base; junction bases outside the gene matches: 1. CDR3 size: 14 residues. Germline CDR1 SGHTA, CDR2 FQGNSA.

Worth noting for this clone: The read is 3 residues too short to cover the CDR3 end, so that end is filled in from the germline J gene. This sequence joins TRBV5-6 and TRBJ2-3; D perhaps matches TRBD2 (6 bases). This CDR3 region has 14 residues. Germline V gene data show CDR1 as SGHDT and CDR2 as YYEEEE. Trimming pared 4 bases from V and 5 bases from J, leaving 14 bases between. The covered CDR3 bases are TGTGCCAGCAGCATTGGACTGGGGGGAGATACG. Amino acid sequence: CASSIGLGGDT. In full, the CDR3 is CASSIGLGGDTQYF.

Note on this clone: The DNA ends 3 residues before the CDR3 does, and the rest of the CDR3 is filled in from the germline J gene. The rearrangement joins TRBV18 to TRBJ2-5; D uncertain. The V and J ends lost 5 bases and 2 bases respectively, with 18 bases between them. CDR3 size: 16 residues. Germline loops: CDR1 KGHSH, CDR2 LQKENI. Partial CDR3 DNA: TGTGCCAGCTCAAGGGTCCCGTATGGAGATCAAGAGACC. Residues: CASSRVPYGDQET. The CDR3, in full, reads CASSRVPYGDQETQYF. The full variable domain, in which reference TRBV18 and TRBJ2-5 provide the parts outside the CDR3, is NAGVMQNPRHLVRRRGQEARLRCSPMKGHSHVYWYRQLPEEGLKFMVYLQKENIIDESGMPKERFSAEFPKEGPSILRIQQVVRGDSAAYFCASSRVPYGDQETQYFGPGTRLLVL.